Following are 5 T cell receptor beta chains from one sample sequenced in a study of shared clonotypes between healthy human individuals. Sequencing used immunoSEQ multiplex PCR; TCRdb keeps in-frame clones, though not all of them. The sample records around 2.3 million clones, approximately 94% being singletons. Sequencing used naive CD4+ T cells sorted from blood. As to subset: CD45RA+ positively selected. These receptors all stem from a young man in good health.

V usage is TRBV6-5 and J usage is TRBJ2-2, with D uncertain. Trimming took off 5 bases at V and 1 base at J, with 8 bases between the two ends. Germline values: CDR1 MNHEY, CDR2 SVGAGI. This CDR3 spans 14 amino acids. The CDR3 sequence is CASSTSLNTGELFF. CDR3 nucleotides: TGTGCCAGCAGTACATCCCTGAACACCGGGGAGCTGTTTTTT.

The chain couples TRBV21-1 to TRBJ1-1. TRBV21-1 is given as a pseudogene. CDR3 length: 13 residues. CDR3 nucleotides: TGTGCCAGCAGCAAACGGGGCCAGCCTGAAGCTTTCTTT. Its translation: CASSKRGQPEAFF.

The chain joins TRBV5-6 to TRBJ2-5; tentative D call: TRBD1 (5 bases). This CDR3 is 14 amino acids long. Trimming removed 0 bases from V and 5 bases from J, with 11 bases in between. Germline CDR1 and CDR2: SGHDT and YYEEEE. CDR3 loop: CASSLARGSETQYF. For the CDR3, the DNA is TGTGCCAGCAGCTTGGCTAGGGGATCGGAGACCCAGTACTTC.

The chain joins TRBV6-5 to TRBJ1-6, with D possibly TRBD1 on 5 matching bases. V lost 10 bases to trimming and J lost 10 bases, with 17 bases between them. The germline CDR1 and CDR2 sequences are MNHEY and SVGAGI. This CDR3 has 13 amino acids. The CDR3 protein is CATGGGLGSPLHF. Written as DNA, the CDR3 is TGTGCCACCGGGGGGGGGTTGGGCTCACCCCTCCACTTT.

The chain recombines TRBV5-1 with TRBJ1-1, with a weak D call TRBD1 (5 bases). The CDR3 totals 15 residues. V dropped 4 bases and J dropped 3 bases, with 16 bases sitting between them. CDR1 SGHRS and CDR2 YFSETQ come from the germline V gene. In DNA form, the CDR3 reads TGCGCCAGCAGCAAGGGCTTTGTAGGGGACACTGAAGCTTTCTTT. Its translation: CASSKGFVGDTEAFF. Using reference TRBV5-1 and TRBJ1-1 for the parts outside the CDR3, the full variable domain is KAGVTQTPRYLIKTRGQQVTLSCSPISGHRSVSWYQQTPGQGLQFLFEYFSETQRNKGNFPGRFSGRQFSNSRSEMNVSTLELGDSALYLCASSKGFVGDTEAFFGQGTRLTVV.